This passage covers 8 T cell receptor beta chains from one sample sequenced in a study of shared clonotypes between healthy human individuals. Method: immunoSEQ multiplex PCR; TCRdb's copy keeps in-frame clones and lacks some. There are fewer than 2.5 million clones in the sample; over 85% occur only once, and roughly 0.36% lies in the top ten. Sequencing input: naive CD4+ T cells from PBMCs. Indicated subset: CD45RA+ positively selected. The receptors originated from a man aged 18 to 30 in good health. Some clones in this sample may be carry-over from other donors' samples.

The V gene is TRBV28, the J gene TRBJ1-2; 11 nucleotides agree with TRBD1. Germline V lookup: CDR1 MDHEN, CDR2 SYDVKM. J was trimmed by 7 bases and V by 6 bases; bases with no gene match: 10. This CDR3 contains 15 residues. In nucleotides, the CDR3 is TGTGCCAGCAGACGAGAGGACAGGGGGCTCCCTGGCTACACCTTC. The encoded protein is CASRREDRGLPGYTF.

The chain combines TRBV13 with TRBJ2-2; 8 positions match TRBD2. This CDR3 comprises 15 residues. CDR1 is PRHDT, CDR2 FYEKMQ, per germline (reference sequence). The V and J ends lost 0 bases and 7 bases, in that order; junction bases with no gene match: 4. CDR3: CASSLGGRVIGELFF. CDR3 sequence (DNA): TGTGCCAGCAGCTTAGGCGGGAGGGTGATCGGGGAGCTGTTTTTT.

The chain joins TRBV13 to TRBJ1-1; TRBD1 is a possible D gene (5 bases). The germline V and J ends were trimmed by 1 base and 0 bases, with 6 bases remaining between them. Germline CDR1 and CDR2: PRHDT and FYEKMQ (reference sequence). The CDR3 totals 14 residues. DNA for the CDR3: TGTGCCAGCAGCTTAGAACAGGTGAACACTGAAGCTTTCTTT. Protein: CASSLEQVNTEAFF. Full variable domain (outside the CDR3, taken from reference TRBV13 and TRBJ1-1): AAGVIQSPRHLIKEKRETATLKCYPIPRHDTVYWYQQGPGQDPQFLISFYEKMQSDKGSIPDRFSAQQFSDYHSELNMSSLELGDSALYFCASSLEQVNTEAFFGQGTRLTVV.

V is TRBV25-1 and J is TRBJ2-1; 8 nucleotides match TRBD2. Germline-derived CDR1 and CDR2 are MGHDK and SYGVNS. The junction had 9 bases not matched to a gene; V was cut back by 5 bases and J by 6 bases. The CDR3 consists of 15 residues. This CDR3 reads CASSPRTSPGNEQFF. The CDR3 DNA follows: TGTGCCAGCAGTCCGCGGACTAGCCCCGGCAATGAGCAGTTCTTC.

The chain joins TRBV9 to TRBJ2-5; TRBD2 matches 9 bases. The length of the CDR3 is 18 residues. CDR1 and CDR2 (germline): SGDLS, YYNGEE. V was pared by 0 bases and J by 0 bases, with 9 bases of the junction left unmatched. CDR3 in DNA: TGTGCCAGCAGCGTAGGTGGCTCGCGGGAGGGGTACCAAGAGACCCAGTACTTC. Protein: CASSVGGSREGYQETQYF.

The chain couples TRBV5-6 to TRBJ1-4, with a possible D match to TRBD1 (5 bases). Trimming stripped 2 bases from V and 2 bases from J, with 16 bases between. There are 17 residues in the CDR3. The V gene's germline CDR1 is SGHDT and CDR2 YYEEEE. The CDR3 reads CASSFTGTSLTNEKLFF. CDR3 sequence (DNA): TGTGCCAGCAGCTTCACCGGGACCTCCCTCACTAATGAAAAACTGTTTTTT.

V gene TRBV6-6 combines with J gene TRBJ1-2; maybe TRBD1 (5 bases). Germline lookup yields CDR1 MNHNY and CDR2 SVGAGI (reference sequence). Trimming left V 0 bases short and J 7 bases short, with 15 bases between. This CDR3 region has 15 residues. The CDR3 protein is CASSYSNSGLGGYTF. CDR3 sequence (DNA): TGTGCCAGCAGTTACTCGAACTCAGGGCTAGGTGGCTACACCTTC.

The V and J genes are TRBV18 and TRBJ2-3; TRBD2 is a possible D gene (5 bases). Trimming removed 5 bases at V and 8 bases at J, with 17 bases between. Germline-derived CDR1 and CDR2 are KGHSH and LQKENI. The CDR3 spans 14 residues. CDR3 region: CASSNNPGMGTQYF. DNA of the CDR3: TGTGCCAGCTCAAATAACCCCGGGATGGGTACGCAGTATTTT.